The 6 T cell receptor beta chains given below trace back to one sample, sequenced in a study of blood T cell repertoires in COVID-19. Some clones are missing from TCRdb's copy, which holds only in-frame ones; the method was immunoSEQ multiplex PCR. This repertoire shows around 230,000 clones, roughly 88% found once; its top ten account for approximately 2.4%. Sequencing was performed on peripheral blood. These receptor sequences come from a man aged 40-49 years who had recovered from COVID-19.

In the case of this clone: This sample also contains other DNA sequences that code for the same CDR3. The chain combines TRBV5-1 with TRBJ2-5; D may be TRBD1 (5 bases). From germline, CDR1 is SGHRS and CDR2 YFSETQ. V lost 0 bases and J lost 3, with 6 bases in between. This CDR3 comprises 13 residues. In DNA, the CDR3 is TGCGCCAGCAGCTTGGTAGGGGAAGAGACCCAGTACTTC. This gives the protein CASSLVGEETQYF.

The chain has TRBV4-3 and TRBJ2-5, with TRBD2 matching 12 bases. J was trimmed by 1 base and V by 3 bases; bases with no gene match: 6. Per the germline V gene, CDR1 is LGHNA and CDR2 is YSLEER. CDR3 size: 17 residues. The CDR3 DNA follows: TGCGCCAGCAGCCAGAGTGTGGGACTAGCGGGCCAAGAGACCCAGTACTTC. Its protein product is CASSQSVGLAGQETQYF.

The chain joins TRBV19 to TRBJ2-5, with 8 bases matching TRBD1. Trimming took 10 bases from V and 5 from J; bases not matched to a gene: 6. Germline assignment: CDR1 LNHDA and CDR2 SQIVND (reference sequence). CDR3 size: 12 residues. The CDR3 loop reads CATGQGSETQYF. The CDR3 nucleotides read TGTGCCACAGGACAGGGAAGTGAGACCCAGTACTTC.

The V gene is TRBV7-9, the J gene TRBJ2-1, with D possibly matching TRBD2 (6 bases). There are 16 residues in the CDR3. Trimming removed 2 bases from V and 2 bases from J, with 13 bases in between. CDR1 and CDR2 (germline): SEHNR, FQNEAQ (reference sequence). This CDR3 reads CASSLQGGATYNEQFF. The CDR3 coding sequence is TGTGCCAGCAGCTTACAAGGAGGGGCGACCTACAATGAGCAGTTCTTC.

As DNA, the CDR3 is TGTGCCAGCAGCCATCCCGGACAGGGCGATGAAAAACTGTTTTTT. As protein: CASSHPGQGDEKLFF. This rearrangement joins TRBV5-4 to TRBJ1-4; 8 bases fit TRBD1. The length of the CDR3 is 15 residues. CDR1 SGHNT and CDR2 YYREEE come from the germline V gene (reference sequence). The V segment lost 4 bases and the J segment 6 bases; nucleotides outside the gene matches: 8.

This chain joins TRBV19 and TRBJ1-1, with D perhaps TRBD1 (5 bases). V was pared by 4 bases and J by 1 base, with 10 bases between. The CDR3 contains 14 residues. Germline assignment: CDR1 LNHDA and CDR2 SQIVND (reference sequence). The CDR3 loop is CASSKRGANTEAFF. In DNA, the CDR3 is TGTGCCAGTAGTAAAAGGGGTGCGAACACTGAAGCTTTCTTT. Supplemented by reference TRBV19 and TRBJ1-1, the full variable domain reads DGGITQSPKYLFRKEGQNVTLSCEQNLNHDAMYWYRQDPGQGLRLIYYSQIVNDFQKGDIAEGYSVSREKKESFPLTVTSAQKNPTAFYLCASSKRGANTEAFFGQGTRLTVV.